These T cell receptor beta chains were read from a single sample in a study of cytomegalovirus exposure and HLA in healthy donors. Data came from immunoSEQ multiplex PCR; TCRdb stores just in-frame clones and leaves some out. In the table there are fewer than 200,000 clones, roughly 89% of which are singletons. The sequencing input was PBMCs. All receptors derive from a woman aged 30 to 39 in good health and CMV-seronegative. The CDR3 runs from the conserved cysteine through the conserved F or W. A D gene is named only where the DNA matches it firmly. Expanded clones get a size class; other rows say once, few or many, or leave the size out.

size: .
J: TRBJ2-3
D: TRBD2
V: TRBV5-1
CDR3: CASSPARAGVLTDTQYF
DNA: TGCGCCAGCAGCCCCGCCCGGGCGGGAGTTTTAACAGATACGCAGTATTTT

size: .
J: TRBJ2-1
D: TRBD1
V: TRBV7-6
CDR3: CASSLHRDRAYNEQFF
DNA: TGTGCCAGCAGCTTGCACCGGGACAGGGCCTACAATGAGCAGTTCTTC

size: .
J: TRBJ1-3
D: TRBD1
V: TRBV10-3
CDR3: CATGQAISGNTIYF
DNA: TGTGCCACGGGACAGGCGATCTCTGGAAACACCATATATTTT

size: .
J: TRBJ2-3
D: .
V: TRBV7-9
CDR3: CASSSPTGTDTQYF
DNA: TGTGCCAGCAGCTCACCGACAGGCACAGATACGCAGTATTTT

size: .
J: TRBJ2-3
D: .
V: TRBV27
CDR3: CASSLPRRAGPDTQYF
DNA: TGTGCCAGCAGCCTCCCTAGGCGGGCCGGGCCAGATACGCAGTATTTT

size: .
J: TRBJ1-1
D: .
V: TRBV9
CDR3: CASSAVVLNTEAFF
DNA: TGTGCCAGCAGCGCCGTTGTATTGAACACTGAAGCTTTCTTT

size: .
J: TRBJ1-2
D: TRBD1
V: TRBV25-1
CDR3: CASSEYRGTEGYTF
DNA: TGTGCCAGCAGTGAATATCGCGGGACAGAAGGCTACACCTTC

size: .
J: TRBJ2-3
D: .
V: TRBV30
CDR3: CAWSVSGGRRTDTQYF
DNA: TGTGCCTGGAGTGTAAGTGGTGGGAGAAGAACAGATACGCAGTATTTT

size: .
J: TRBJ2-5
D: TRBD2
V: TRBV19
CDR3: CASSFWGGVAQETQYF
DNA: TGTGCCAGTAGTTTTTGGGGGGGAGTGGCCCAAGAGACCCAGTACTTC

size: few
J: TRBJ1-5
D: TRBD1
V: TRBV4-1
CDR3: CASSQQMDRTYQPQHF
DNA: TGCGCCAGCAGCCAACAAATGGACAGGACTTATCAGCCCCAGCATTTT

size: .
J: TRBJ2-7
D: TRBD2
V: TRBV5-6
CDR3: CASSPDGRASYEQYF
DNA: TGTGCCAGCAGCCCCGACGGGAGGGCCTCCTACGAGCAGTACTTC

size: .
J: TRBJ2-7
D: TRBD1
V: TRBV28
CDR3: CASSSGTAWEQYF
DNA: TGTGCCAGCAGCTCGGGGACAGCCTGGGAGCAGTACTTC

size: .
J: TRBJ1-2
D: .
V: TRBV15
CDR3: CATSRDLANYGYTF
DNA: TGTGCCACCAGCAGAGATTTAGCAAACTATGGCTACACCTTC

size: .
J: TRBJ1-1
D: TRBD1
V: TRBV5-1
CDR3: CASSMTGQAFF
DNA: TGCGCCAGCAGTATGACAGGGCAAGCTTTCTTT